This is a list of T cell receptor beta chains from one sample in a study of T cells in Graves' hyperthyroidism and ophthalmopathy. TCRdb re-called the multiplex PCR reads through MiXCR, storing one row per CDR3 protein. The sample has a few hundred thousand distinct CDR3 sequences; around a sixth are singletons. Sequencing input: blood. The receptor set was obtained from a woman aged 30 to 39 with Graves' hyperthyroidism. Each CDR3 is given with its conserved first and last residue. The D gene is left open where the match is weak. Not every row has a clone size; where given, it reads once, few, many or a size class.

.	.	TRBJ1-1	TRBV7-2	CASSDSVGRPEAFF	TGTGCCAGCAGCGACAGCGTGGGGCGCCCTGAAGCTTTCTTT
.	.	TRBJ1-6	TRBV12-3/TRBV12-4	CASRRLGDGYNSPLHF	TGTGCCAGCCGCAGGTTAGGGGATGGTTATAATTCACCCCTCCACTTT
.	.	TRBJ2-2	TRBV3-1	CASSQSPLWGRTNTGELFF	TGTGCCAGCAGCCAGTCCCCCTTATGGGGGAGGACGAACACCGGGGAGCTGTTTTTT
few	.	TRBJ2-1	TRBV4-2	CASSQGAGHREQFF	TGTGCCAGCAGCCAAGGGGCGGGGCATCGGGAGCAGTTCTTC
many	TRBD2	TRBJ2-3	TRBV20-1	CSVLTSGSTDTQYF	TGCAGTGTTCTGACTAGCGGGAGTACAGATACGCAGTATTTT
few	.	TRBJ2-3	TRBV14	CASSLAPYTDTQYF	TGTGCCAGCAGCCTAGCGCCATACACAGATACGCAGTATTTT
few	.	TRBJ2-4	TRBV9	CASSVLAGSGAKNIQYF	TGTGCCAGCAGCGTACTAGCCGGGAGTGGGGCCAAAAACATTCAGTACTTC
many	TRBD1	TRBJ1-1	TRBV27	CASSIPGQGYTEAFF	TGTGCCAGCAGTATACCGGGACAGGGTTACACTGAAGCTTTCTTT
many	.	TRBJ2-6	TRBV15	CATSRPLGERVLTF	TGTGCCACCAGCAGACCCCTGGGAGAACGAGTCCTGACTTTC
.	TRBD1	TRBJ1-5	TRBV4-1	CASSPDRGPFQPQHF	TGCGCCAGCAGCCCGGACAGGGGGCCTTTTCAGCCCCAGCATTTT
many	.	TRBJ2-2	TRBV2	CASSDPSANTGELFF	TGTGCCAGCAGTGATCCTAGCGCGAACACCGGGGAGCTGTTTTTT
.	TRBD1	TRBJ1-1	TRBV9	CASSTRTGLDTTEAFF	TGTGCCAGCAGCACCCGGACAGGATTGGATACCACTGAAGCTTTCTTT
few	TRBD1	TRBJ2-1	TRBV18	CASSLNARDSYYNEQFF	TGTGCCAGCTCACTAAACGCCCGGGACAGCTACTACAATGAGCAGTTCTTC
many	.	TRBJ1-4	TRBV28	CASSERAATNEKLFF	TGTGCCAGCAGTGAACGGGCTGCAACTAATGAAAAACTGTTTTTT
many	.	TRBJ1-6	TRBV27	CASSGRGHSPLHF	TGTGCCAGCAGCGGGCGAGGCCATTCACCCCTCCACTTT
many	TRBD2	TRBJ2-7	TRBV30	CAWSQERGGRIDEQYF	TGTGCCTGGAGTCAGGAAAGAGGCGGGAGAATCGACGAGCAGTACTTC
many	.	TRBJ2-3	TRBV29-1	CSVRVITGVPDTQYF	TGCAGCGTTCGGGTTATTACCGGAGTACCAGATACGCAGTATTTT